The sample holds many counts of the clone carrying this TCR beta chain. Its antigen is undetermined. These data come from a study of T cells in Graves' hyperthyroidism and ophthalmopathy. Notes on the study in general: Blood also showed most of the thyroid clonotypes that were expanded above 0.001. Ophthalmopathy was predicted by the model a median of about 6.7 months ahead of onset.

Thyroid ultrasound, orbital computed tomography, clinical symptoms, and serum thyroxine and TRAb underpinned diagnoses. About 9.4 ml fresh peripheral blood yielded the PBMCs. Template material for amplifying TCR beta CDR3 regions consisted of RNA transcripts. The primer set for the first-round RT-PCR of the TCR CDR3 was HTBI. TCRdb passed the multiplex PCR reads through MiXCR, listing each CDR3 protein once. The table records under 350,000 distinct CDR3 sequences, roughly 15% of them present only once. Germline CDR1 reads SGHTA; CDR2 reads FQGNSA. This CDR3 has 15 amino acids. V gave up 4 bases and J gave up 4 bases, with 13 bases separating them.

The chain couples TRBV7-2 to TRBJ2-2; D is possibly TRBD2 (5 bases). The material sequenced was blood. This TCR was sampled from a woman between 40 and 50 years old with Graves' ophthalmopathy. Written as DNA, the CDR3 is TGTGCCAGCAGCTGGCTGAGGGCATCCACCGGGGAGCTGTTTTTT. Its protein product is CASSWLRASTGELFF.